Below, 3 T cell receptor beta chains from the same sample are listed, as sequenced in a study of cytomegalovirus exposure and HLA in healthy donors. Use of 60 Vbeta and 13 Jbeta primers characterized the PCR. The method was immunoSEQ multiplex PCR; TCRdb's version includes in-frame clones alone and lacks a portion of them. This sample has fewer than 200,000 clones, with roughly 80% found just once. The specimen sequenced was PBMCs. The receptors stem from a woman aged 25 to 39 in good health and CMV-seropositive.

This clone was seen a few times. An end of the junction does not agree with germline; a read error may underlie this. The chain joins TRBV7-9 to TRBJ1-2, with a possible D match to TRBD1 (6 bases). Germline CDR1 SEHNR, CDR2 FQNEAQ (reference sequence). This CDR3 contains 12 residues. CDR3 loop: CSSSLETGGYTF. Written as DNA, the CDR3 is TGTTCCAGCAGCTTAGAGACAGGCGGCTACACCTTC.

V is TRBV2 and J is TRBJ1-2, with 7 bases that match TRBD1. This CDR3 spans 14 amino acids. Germline V gives CDR1 SNHLY, CDR2 FYNNEI. Germline trimming cut 1 base from V and 4 bases from J; bases unmatched to any gene: 3. The CDR3 nucleotides are TGTGCCAGCAGTGAAGAGGGGGCAATCTATGGCTACACCTTC. Amino acids: CASSEEGAIYGYTF.

The J gene is TRBJ2-1, the V gene TRBV19; no definite D call. The V end lost 6 bases, the J end lost 5 bases, and 20 bases lay between the germline ends. Germline values: CDR1 LNHDA, CDR2 SQIVND (reference sequence). The CDR3 is made up of 16 amino acids. The CDR3 spells CASSQRSWQVDNEQFF. The CDR3 DNA reads TGTGCCAGTAGCCAACGGTCGTGGCAGGTCGACAATGAGCAGTTCTTC.